These 29 T cell receptor beta chains were sequenced from one sample in a study of tumor-infiltrating lymphocytes in primary liver carcinoma. The researchers produced TCR beta cDNA from approximately 550 ng total RNA with a constant-region primer. Slightly modified ARM-PCR, run as three nested multiplex PCR rounds, produced the TCR beta libraries. Amplification in the first two PCR rounds was performed using TRBV1-TRBV30 forward primers and a C-beta reverse primer for 9 to 11 cycles each. TCRdb independently ran MiXCR on the multiplex PCR reads; one entry per CDR3 protein. Counted here are about 320,000 distinct CDR3 sequences, 65% occurring once; the ten biggest clones make up approximately 9%. Germline DNA was also extracted, and blood RNA derived from unsorted whole blood. The source material was peripheral blood. The receptors were sampled from a man between 40 and 49 years old with primary liver carcinoma and hepatitis B virus infection.

As for this clonotype: The junction shows a germline mismatch at one end, possibly a read error. The chain uses TRBV28 and TRBJ1-6; D gene ambiguous. The CDR3 length is 15 residues. Germline assignment: CDR1 MDHEN and CDR2 SYDVKM. CDR3 amino acids: CASRMTVSGGSPIHF. The CDR3 bases are TGTGCCAGCAGGATGACGGTGTCCGGAGGCTCACCCATCCACTTT.

On this clonotype: A read error may account for a junction end that differs from germline. The chain links TRBV4-2 to TRBJ2-5, with TRBD2 identical over 12 bases. The CDR3 sequence is 15 residues long. Per germline, CDR1 LGHNA and CDR2 YNFKEQ. As DNA, the CDR3 is TGCCCCAGCAGCCAGTCTAGGACTAGCGGGGCGGGGGTAAACTTC. Its protein is CPSSQSRTSGAGVNF.

This clonotype has a handful of counts. This sequence may be a read error, since a much larger clone differs from it by one base. This chain joins TRBV12-5 and TRBJ2-1, with 11 positions matching TRBD1. V shed 6 bases and J 7 bases; nucleotides not matched to a gene: 5. Germline V gene data show CDR1 as LGHNT and CDR2 as FRNRAP. The CDR3 is made up of 14 amino acids. CDR3 DNA: TGTGCTAGTGGCCCGGGACAGGGGGGGAATGAGCAGTTCTTC. It encodes CASGPGQGGNEQFF.

This clonotype was counted many times. The chain links TRBV29-1 to TRBJ1-2, with 11 nucleotides matching TRBD1. V gave up 1 base and J gave up 6 bases; unmatched junction bases: 10. This CDR3 region has 16 residues. Per the germline V gene, CDR1 is SQVTM and CDR2 is ANQGSEA. DNA for the CDR3: TGCAGCGTTGAAGCTTTTCTAGGACAGGGGGCGAATGGCTACACCTTC. Protein: CSVEAFLGQGANGYTF. Drawing the rest from reference TRBV29-1 and TRBJ1-2, the complete variable domain is SAVISQKPSRDICQRGTSLTIQCQVDSQVTMMFWYRQQPGQSLTLIATANQGSEATYESGFVIDKFPISRPNLTFSTLTVSNMSPEDSSIYLCSVEAFLGQGANGYTFGSGTRLTVV.

This clonotype was recorded once. The CDR3 spells CASEESRVETQYF. Written as DNA, the CDR3 is TGTGCCAGTGAGGAATCGAGGGTAGAGACCCAGTACTTC. This rearrangement joins TRBV6-2 or TRBV6-3 to TRBJ2-5, with a weak D call TRBD2 (5 bases). V was trimmed by 9 bases and J by 4 bases, leaving 15 bases between them. Germline-derived CDR1 and CDR2 are MNHEY and SVGEGT. This CDR3 spans 13 amino acids.

This clonotype was counted many times. The chain carries TRBV29-1 and TRBJ2-7; D gene uncertain. Germline V gives CDR1 SQVTM, CDR2 ANQGSEA. V was cut by 4 bases and J by 4 bases, with 5 bases left in between. The CDR3 runs 10 residues. CDR3 in DNA: TGCAGCGTTGGCTCTTACGAGCAGTACTTC. Protein sequence: CSVGSYEQYF.

Concerning this clonotype: One base away lies a much larger clone, so this may be a sequencing read error. The chain employs TRBV4-2 and TRBJ1-1, with D possibly matching TRBD1 (6 bases). V was clipped by 0 bases and J by 0 bases, with 14 bases between them. In germline, CDR1 is LGHNA, CDR2 YNFKEQ. CDR3 length: 17 residues. CDR3 residues: CASSQDLAGVMNTEAFF. The CDR3 DNA is TGTGCCAGCAGCCAAGATCTCGCAGGGGTAATGAACACTGAAGCTTTCTTT.

V is TRBV7-9 and J is TRBJ2-2; D call uncertain. The CDR3 is 12 amino acids. The V end lost 8 bases, the J end lost 9 bases, and 13 bases lay between the germline ends. Looked up from germline, CDR1 is SEHNR and CDR2 is FQNEAQ (reference sequence). The CDR3 here is CASGPSTRELFF. The CDR3 bases are TGTGCCAGCGGCCCTTCTACCAGGGAGCTGTTTTTT.

V and J are TRBV4-1 and TRBJ2-2; unclear D gene. Germline assignment: CDR1 MGHRA and CDR2 YSYEKL. V was trimmed by 9 bases and J by 6 bases, leaving 11 bases between them. The CDR3 spans 12 residues. The CDR3 coding sequence is TGCGCCAGTAGCAGATCCCCCGGGGAGCTGTTTTTT. Translation gives CASSRSPGELFF.

Ten or more counts support this clonotype. The chain recombines TRBV6-1 with TRBJ2-1; D remains ambiguous. The CDR3 totals 15 residues. CDR1 is MNHNS and CDR2 is SASEGT in the germline V gene. V lost 10 bases to trimming and J lost 0 bases, with 16 bases between them. The CDR3 reads CAITYTVISYNEQFF. CDR3 sequence (DNA): TGTGCCATCACCTACACAGTAATCTCCTACAATGAGCAGTTCTTC.

A note on this clonotype: Here the CDR3 omits its conserved ending phenylalanine or tryptophan, so a read error is the likely source. This chain links TRBV7-9 with TRBJ2-7; D call uncertain. CDR3 size: 12 residues. Trimming stripped 3 bases from V and 6 bases from J, with 9 bases between. The germline gives CDR1 SEHNR, CDR2 FQNEAQ (reference sequence). The CDR3 sequence: CASSLLETEQYL. Here the CDR3 DNA reads TGTGCCAGCAGCTTGCTGGAGACCGAGCAGTACCTC.

This clonotype has a count of ten or more. The rearrangement uses TRBV6-5 and TRBJ2-7, with a possible D match to TRBD1 (7 bases). CDR1 is MNHEY, CDR2 SVGAGI, per germline. The CDR3 covers 14 residues. V dropped 5 bases and J dropped 6 bases, with 17 bases sitting between them. Here the CDR3 reads CASSTRTGGGEQYF. DNA of the CDR3: TGTGCCAGCAGTACCCGGACAGGAGGGGGCGAGCAGTACTTC.

A word on this clonotype: This sequence may be a read error, since a much larger clone differs from it by one base. The CDR3 does not end in the conserved phenylalanine or tryptophan, so this is likely a read error. V usage is TRBV10-3 and J usage is TRBJ2-1; D is unresolved. The V end lost 6 bases, the J end lost 8 bases, and 8 bases lay between the germline ends. The germline V gene has CDR1 ENHRY and CDR2 SYGVKD. The CDR3 spans 11 residues. DNA for the CDR3: TGTGCCATCAGAGCTTGGGATGAGCAGTTCCTC. It yields the protein CAIRAWDEQFL.

This clonotype was picked up a small number of times. CDR3 DNA: TGTGCCAGCAGTTACACCTCCCCCGAGCAGTACTTC. It translates to CASSYTSPEQYF. The J gene is TRBJ2-7, the V gene TRBV6-2 or TRBV6-3, with D unclear. Germline assignment: CDR1 MNHEY and CDR2 SVGEGT. This CDR3 contains 12 residues. With 2 bases removed from V and 6 bases from J, the gap between germline ends came to 8 bases.

This clonotype came up a few times. The rearrangement links TRBV28 to TRBJ1-5, with 7 bases identical to TRBD1. The junction had 10 bases not matched to a gene; V was cut back by 3 bases and J by 5 bases. Germline CDR1 and CDR2: MDHEN and SYDVKM. This CDR3 comprises 16 residues. The CDR3 nucleotides read TGTGCCAGCAGTTTCCCCCCAGGGGGAGTCGATCAGCCCCAGCATTTT. It codes for CASSFPPGGVDQPQHF.

Notes on this clonotype: This CDR3 is missing its conserved last phenylalanine or tryptophan, likely due to a read error. V is TRBV11-3 and J is TRBJ2-7; 9 bases map to TRBD1. The CDR3 sequence is 17 residues long. The ends lost 1 base at V and 3 bases at J; junction bases unmatched: 10. Germline lookup yields CDR1 SGHNT and CDR2 YENEEA. The CDR3 loop is CASSLGTRDRVCYEQYI. In DNA, the CDR3 is TGTGCCAGCAGCTTAGGGACCCGGGACAGGGTTTGCTACGAGCAGTACATC.

The chain combines TRBV14 with TRBJ1-2, with TRBD1 matching 10 bases. V was clipped by 4 bases and J by 7 bases; unmatched bases: 6. Germline lookup yields CDR1 SGHDN and CDR2 FVKESK. The CDR3 has 14 amino acids. The CDR3 sequence is CASSPRTGGPGYTF. In DNA form, the CDR3 reads TGTGCCAGCAGCCCCCGGACAGGGGGACCTGGCTACACCTTC.

For this clonotype: Since a much larger clone is just one base distant, this may be a read error. The chain recombines TRBV12-3 or TRBV12-4 with TRBJ2-1, with a possible D match to TRBD1 (5 bases). The CDR3 consists of 14 residues. CDR3 loop: CAISLSSGLNEQFF. CDR3 nucleotide sequence: TGTGCCATCAGTCTTTCTTCAGGGTTGAATGAGCAGTTCTTC.

This clonotype has only a few counts. At one end, the junction sequence differs from germline, possibly due to a read error. V and J are TRBV6-5 and TRBJ2-7; D is uncertain. CDR1 is MNHEY and CDR2 is SVGAGI in the germline V gene. The CDR3 has 13 residues. The CDR3 DNA reads as TGTGCAAGCAGTTCCCTAGGTTCTTACGAGCAGTACTTC. This gives the protein CASSSLGSYEQYF.

Details on this clonotype: One base away lies a much larger clone, so this may be a sequencing read error. The chain joins TRBV29-1 to TRBJ2-1; D ambiguous. Germline loops: CDR1 SQVTM, CDR2 ANQGSEA. Deletions cut 4 bases from V and 6 bases from J, with 7 bases between. The CDR3 is 11 residues long. Written as DNA, the CDR3 is TGCAGCGTTGTCAGAAGCAATGAGCAGTTCTTC. The encoded protein is CSVVRSNEQFF.

In regard to this clonotype: A junction end diverges from the germline sequence, so it may reflect a read error. This CDR3 reads CVSSLWGSNTGEPFF. CDR3 DNA sequence: TGTGTCAGCAGCCTCTGGGGGTCGAACACCGGGGAGCCGTTTTTT. The chain recombines TRBV7-9 with TRBJ2-2, with D perhaps TRBD1 or TRBD2 (5 bases each). Germline values: CDR1 SEHNR, CDR2 FQNEAQ (reference sequence). The CDR3 has 15 residues.

This clonotype was observed a handful of times. This could be a read error, since a much larger clone is one nucleotide away. The chain joins TRBV6-1 to TRBJ1-2, with D unresolved. The CDR3 runs to 13 residues. Germline V gives CDR1 MNHNS, CDR2 SASEGT. The DNA for the CDR3 is TGTGTCAGCAGTGAAGTTCCAAACTATGGCTACACCTTC. This gives the protein CVSSEVPNYGYTF.

Points on this clonotype: A much larger clone lies a single base off, so this may be a read error. V gene TRBV29-1 combines with J gene TRBJ2-2; 7 bases map to TRBD2. In germline, CDR1 is SQVTM, CDR2 ANQGSEA. The CDR3 spans 15 residues. CDR3 nucleotide sequence: TGCAGCGTCCAATGGACTACCGGAGGCGGCGGGGGGCTGTTTTTT. This gives the protein CSVQWTTGGGGGLFF.

Comment on this clonotype: A much larger clonotype is one base distant, so this may be a read error. The chain uses TRBV10-2 and TRBJ2-7; 7 bases fit TRBD1. The CDR3 has 13 amino acids. Germline lookup yields CDR1 WSHSY and CDR2 SAAADI. The CDR3 spells CASRRQGLYDQYF. CDR3 nucleotide sequence: TGCGCCAGCAGAAGACAGGGTTTGTACGATCAGTACTTC.

This clonotype was seen a handful of times. J is TRBJ2-3 and V is TRBV5-4, with D hard to call. The V and J ends lost 0 bases and 4 bases respectively, with 6 bases between them. CDR3 size: 13 residues. Germline CDR1 reads SGHNT; CDR2 reads YYREEE (reference sequence). The CDR3 DNA is TGTGCCAGCAGCTTGGAGGTGGCAGATACGCAGTATTTT. Translation gives CASSLEVADTQYF. The full variable domain, completed using reference TRBV5-4 and TRBJ2-3, is ETGVTQSPTHLIKTRGQQVTLRCSSQSGHNTVSWYQQALGQGPQFIFQYYREEENGRGNFPPRFSGLQFPNYSSELNVNALELDDSALYLCASSLEVADTQYFGPGTRLTVL.

On this clonotype: A read error may account for a junction end that differs from germline. The rearrangement joins TRBV5-4 to TRBJ1-6; no firm D call. CDR3 size: 13 residues. Germline CDR1 SGHNT, CDR2 YYREEE (reference sequence). CDR3 DNA sequence: TGTGCCGGCAGCTTGGTATCTCGGTCACCCCTCCACTTT. Amino acid sequence: CAGSLVSRSPLHF.

About this clonotype itself: A clone one base away is much larger, so this may be a read error. This chain connects TRBV6-2 or TRBV6-3 to TRBJ2-4; D might be TRBD2 (6 bases). The CDR3 loop spans 11 amino acids. Germline CDR1 and CDR2: MNHEY and SVGEGT. CDR3: CASSPRGIQNF. In nucleotides, the CDR3 is TGTGCCAGCAGTCCCCGGGGGATTCAGAACTTC.

Comment on this clonotype: This CDR3 fails to terminate in the conserved phenylalanine or tryptophan, so it likely reflects a read error. V is TRBV12-3 or TRBV12-4 and J is TRBJ2-1; 9 positions agree with TRBD2. Trimming took 2 bases from V and 8 from J; bases not matched to a gene: 7. There are 15 residues in the CDR3. CDR3 nucleotide sequence: TGTGCCAGCAGTTTACAAGCGGGAGGACCCCATGAGCAGTTCCTC. It codes for CASSLQAGGPHEQFL.

A note on this clonotype: This clone may be a read error of a much larger clone one base away. A read error is likely, as this CDR3 ends without the conserved phenylalanine or tryptophan. CDR3 amino acids: CASRWLATDTQYS. In DNA form, the CDR3 reads TGTGCCAGCAGATGGCTAGCTACAGATACGCAGTATTCT. The V gene is TRBV6-1, the J gene TRBJ2-3; perhaps TRBD2 as D (5 bases). This CDR3 region has 13 residues. Per germline, CDR1 MNHNS and CDR2 SASEGT. The V gene lost 6 bases and the J gene lost 3 bases, with 10 bases spanning the gap.